A single sample gave rise to the 26 T cell receptor beta chains below, sequenced in a study of blood T cell repertoires in COVID-19. The table came from immunoSEQ multiplex PCR; TCRdb's copy has only in-frame clones and leaves some out. The data hold about 340,000 clones, with 80% to 90% observed a single time. The sequenced sample consisted of PBMCs or T cells enriched from blood (not recorded which). These receptors all come from a middle-aged woman with acute COVID-19.

This clone appeared a few times. V and J are TRBV7-2 and TRBJ1-2; perhaps TRBD1 as D (6 bases). CDR3 length: 17 amino acids. The germline V and J ends were trimmed by 5 bases and 7 bases, with 26 bases remaining between them. CDR1 is SGHTA and CDR2 is FQGNSA in the germline V gene. In DNA form, the CDR3 reads TGTGCCAGCAGCCCTCGGAGATACCGGGACACAGGCTCTGGCTACACCTTC. Its translation: CASSPRRYRDTGSGYTF.

This chain connects TRBV7-8 to TRBJ2-2; 7 bases are a match to TRBD1. J lost 2 bases, V lost 3 bases, and 12 bases had no gene match. CDR1 is SGHVS and CDR2 is FQNEAQ in the germline V gene. This CDR3 has 18 amino acids. CDR3 DNA: TGTGCCAGCAGCTTCTTCGGCCAGGGGGTCTTTAACACCGGGGAGCTGTTTTTT. The encoded protein is CASSFFGQGVFNTGELFF.

The chain carries TRBV27 and TRBJ2-5, with TRBD1 matching over 7 bases. The ends lost 5 bases at V and 3 bases at J; junction bases unmatched: 3. Germline values: CDR1 MNHEY, CDR2 SMNVEV (reference sequence). The CDR3 contains 13 residues. The chain's CDR3 is CASSRQGEETQYF. As DNA, the CDR3 is TGTGCCAGCAGTAGACAGGGAGAAGAGACCCAGTACTTC.

This clone was detected only once. This chain uses TRBV18 with TRBJ1-5, with D possibly TRBD1 on 6 matching bases. V lost 5 bases and J lost 4, with 15 bases in between. CDR3 length: 15 residues. In germline, CDR1 is KGHSH, CDR2 LQKENI. CDR3 bases: TGTGCCAGCTCAGTACAGGGTTCGGCTAATCAGCCCCAGCATTTT. As protein: CASSVQGSANQPQHF.

The chain links TRBV28 to TRBJ2-1, with D perhaps TRBD1 (7 bases). This CDR3 is built from 15 residues. The germline V and J ends were trimmed by 7 bases and 6 bases, with 19 bases remaining between them. Germline V lookup: CDR1 MDHEN, CDR2 SYDVKM. CDR3 region: CASTRPQGGSNEQFF. For the CDR3, the DNA is TGTGCCAGCACCCGTCCCCAGGGGGGAAGCAATGAGCAGTTCTTC.

The V and J genes are TRBV7-3 and TRBJ2-3; possible D gene TRBD2, 7 bases. CDR1 is SGHTA, CDR2 FQGTGA, per germline. Trimming shortened V by 2 bases and J by 6 bases, and 15 bases separated the two germline ends. The CDR3 loop spans 15 amino acids. CDR3 in DNA: TGTGCCAGCAGCTTACGAGTCGGGGGGCTTGATACGCAGTATTTT. Protein: CASSLRVGGLDTQYF.

This clone was detected only a few times. The chain uses TRBV5-4 and TRBJ2-2; 10 bases match TRBD1. The CDR3 covers 16 residues. V dropped 4 bases and J dropped 3; count of bases not matched to a gene: 6. Germline lookup yields CDR1 SGHNT and CDR2 YYREEE (reference sequence). In DNA form, the CDR3 reads TGTGCCAGCAGCAAAGACAGGGGGCGCGACACCGGGGAGCTGTTTTTT. It translates to CASSKDRGRDTGELFF.

This clone was seen more than once but under ten times. The rearrangement uses TRBV7-2 and TRBJ1-4, with 11 bases matching TRBD1. This CDR3 comprises 16 residues. Germline assignment: CDR1 SGHTA and CDR2 FQGNSA. The V segment lost 5 bases and the J segment 3 bases; nucleotides outside the gene matches: 5. CDR3 DNA: TGTGCCAGCAGCGTGGGACAGGGGGGCGCTAATGAAAAACTGTTTTTT. This sequence encodes CASSVGQGGANEKLFF.

The chain combines TRBV6-5 with TRBJ1-1, with TRBD1 matching 7 bases. Germline lookup yields CDR1 MNHEY and CDR2 SVGAGI. V lost 8 bases to trimming and J lost 5 bases; unmatched junction nucleotides: 5. CDR3 length: 12 residues. CDR3 DNA sequence: TGTGCCAGCCAACCAGGGGGGACTGAAGCTTTCTTT. Translating gives CASQPGGTEAFF.

The table lists this clone with a count of one. The chain recombines TRBV19 with TRBJ1-5; TRBD1 might be the D (6 bases). CDR1 and CDR2 (germline): LNHDA, SQIVND (reference sequence). The V end was cut by 10 bases, the J end by 0 bases, with 19 bases between. CDR3 length: 16 amino acids. This CDR3 is CATTDSTSYSNQPQHF. In nucleotides, the CDR3 is TGTGCCACCACGGACAGCACCTCTTATAGCAATCAGCCCCAGCATTTT. The full variable domain, completed using reference TRBV19 and TRBJ1-5, is DGGITQSPKYLFRKEGQNVTLSCEQNLNHDAMYWYRQDPGQGLRLIYYSQIVNDFQKGDIAEGYSVSREKKESFPLTVTSAQKNPTAFYLCATTDSTSYSNQPQHFGDGTRLSIL.

The V call is TRBV19, the J call TRBJ2-2; TRBD1 is a possible D gene (5 bases). In germline, CDR1 is LNHDA, CDR2 SQIVND (reference sequence). The V and J ends lost 7 bases and 7 bases respectively, with 16 bases between them. The CDR3 sequence is 14 residues long. The CDR3 spells CASTGQGLGGELFF. The CDR3, as DNA: TGTGCCAGTACCGGACAAGGCTTAGGCGGGGAGCTGTTTTTT.

The chain links TRBV27 to TRBJ1-1, with 9 nucleotides matching TRBD1. CDR3 length: 14 residues. The ends lost 5 bases at V and 1 base at J; junction bases unmatched: 2. The germline gives CDR1 MNHEY, CDR2 SMNVEV (reference sequence). The CDR3 region has the DNA TGTGCCAGCAGTCAACAGGGGGCGAACACTGAAGCTTTCTTT. Translation gives CASSQQGANTEAFF.

The chain carries TRBV5-1 and TRBJ1-2, with D uncertain. The V gene's germline CDR1 is SGHRS and CDR2 YFSETQ. With 2 bases removed from V and 6 bases from J, the gap between germline ends came to 11 bases. The length of the CDR3 is 13 residues. The CDR3 nucleotides are TGCGCCAGCAGCTTTGCGGCAGAAAATGGCTACACCTTC. This codes for CASSFAAENGYTF.

The chain has TRBV6-4 and TRBJ1-5, with D unclear. The length of the CDR3 is 13 residues. CDR1 is MRHNA and CDR2 is SNTAGT in the germline V gene. Trimming cost V 3 bases and J 6 bases, with 9 bases left between them. CDR3 coding DNA: TGTGCCAGCAGTGAGAGATCGCCTCAGCCCCAGCATTTT. Protein: CASSERSPQPQHF.

The V call is TRBV24-1, the J call TRBJ2-1; 10 positions agree with TRBD1. The CDR3 loop spans 16 amino acids. The ends lost 2 bases at V and 4 bases at J; junction bases unmatched: 4. CDR1 KGHDR and CDR2 SFDVKD come from the germline V gene. As DNA, the CDR3 is TGTGCCACCAGTGATTCAGTGGGACAGGGGTACAATGAGCAGTTCTTC. It is translated as CATSDSVGQGYNEQFF.

This clone has more than one count but fewer than ten. The chain is built from TRBV11-2 and TRBJ1-4; no clear D. Trimming removed 1 base from V and 7 bases from J, with 13 bases in between. The CDR3 extends over 15 amino acids. Looked up from germline, CDR1 is SGHAT and CDR2 is FQNNGV. The CDR3 DNA is TGTGCCAGCAGCTTAGCGGGCGGGATAGGTGAAAAACTGTTTTTT. It specifies CASSLAGGIGEKLFF.

This clone was observed a single time. The chain uses TRBV4-3 and TRBJ2-2; 9 nucleotides align to TRBD2. The CDR3 spans 17 residues. Germline V gene lookup returns CDR1 LGHNA and CDR2 YSLEER. After removal of 1 base from V and 5 bases from J, the junction contained 8 bases not matched to a gene. Here the CDR3 DNA reads TGCGCCAGCAGCCAAGGCGGCGGGAGGGCCAAAACCGGGGAGCTGTTTTTT. Translating gives CASSQGGGRAKTGELFF.

This chain joins TRBV2 and TRBJ2-5; 9 positions agree with TRBD1. V was clipped by 4 bases and J by 7 bases; unmatched bases: 4. Germline V gene data show CDR1 as SNHLY and CDR2 as FYNNEI. CDR3 size: 13 residues. The CDR3 region has the DNA TGTGCCAGCAGTGCCGACAGGGGGGCGACCCAGTACTTC. Its protein product is CASSADRGATQYF.

The CDR3 spells CASGGRMQETQYF. DNA for the CDR3: TGTGCCAGCGGAGGCAGGATGCAAGAGACCCAGTACTTC. J is TRBJ2-5 and V is TRBV2, with D possibly being TRBD2 (5 bases). The CDR3 length is 13 residues. Germline lookup yields CDR1 SNHLY and CDR2 FYNNEI. V lost 8 bases, J lost 2 bases, and 12 bases lay in between.

The V call is TRBV28, the J call TRBJ1-4, with D unresolved. V lost 7 bases and J lost 11, with 14 bases in between. This CDR3 spans 12 amino acids. The germline V gene encodes CDR1 MDHEN and CDR2 SYDVKM. The CDR3 DNA sequence: TGTGCCAGCACCACCCGGCCGGGGAAACTGTTTTTT. It is translated as CASTTRPGKLFF. Full variable domain (outside the CDR3, taken from reference TRBV28 and TRBJ1-4): DVKVTQSSRYLVKRTGEKVFLECVQDMDHENMFWYRQDPGLGLRLIYFSYDVKMKEKGDIPEGYSVSREKKERFSLILESASTNQTSMYLCASTTRPGKLFFGSGTQLSVL.

The CDR3 DNA is TGTGCCAGCAGCTTAGCCCCTCAGGGGGCTTCTGAAGCTTTCTTT. Its protein is CASSLAPQGASEAFF. V usage is TRBV7-8 and J usage is TRBJ1-1, with 8 bases lining up with TRBD1. Germline CDR1 and CDR2: SGHVS and FQNEAQ. Losses at the gene ends were 0 bases for V and 6 bases for J; bases not matched to a gene: 6. The CDR3 has 15 amino acids.

V usage is TRBV4-2 and J usage is TRBJ2-3; D ambiguous. This CDR3 region has 14 residues. V dropped 1 base and J dropped 1 base, with 6 bases sitting between them. Germline V gene sequence: CDR1 LGHNA, CDR2 YNFKEQ. In DNA, the CDR3 is TGTGCCAGCAGCCAAGCTAGTGGCACAGATACGCAGTATTTT. Encoded protein: CASSQASGTDTQYF.

The chain links TRBV5-6 to TRBJ1-6; D gene unclear. The CDR3 is 14 residues long. CDR1 and CDR2 from the germline V gene are SGHDT and YYEEEE. The ends were cut back, 0 bases at V and 4 bases at J, with 5 bases in the middle. CDR3 nucleotides: TGTGCCAGCAGCTTGGTGCGGTATAATTCACCCCTCCACTTT. It translates to CASSLVRYNSPLHF.

This clone was picked up a small number of times. The V and J genes are TRBV6-6 and TRBJ1-6, with TRBD1 matching 7 bases. Germline values: CDR1 MNHNY, CDR2 SVGAGI (reference sequence). CDR3 length: 18 amino acids. The junction had 11 bases not matched to a gene; V was cut back by 6 bases and J by 0 bases. The DNA for the CDR3 is TGTGCCAGCAGACGACTTACAGGGGCCAGCTCCTATAATTCACCCCTCCACTTT. As protein: CASRRLTGASSYNSPLHF.

The CDR3, as DNA: TGTGCCAGCAGCTTACAACAGGGGACTGGGGCCAACGTCCTGACTTTC. It codes for CASSLQQGTGANVLTF. The rearrangement uses TRBV5-6 and TRBJ2-6; 7 positions agree with TRBD1. V gave up 2 bases and J gave up 2 bases; unmatched junction bases: 4. Germline CDR1 and CDR2: SGHDT and YYEEEE. This CDR3 has 16 residues.

The genes are TRBV5-1 and TRBJ2-2; 11 positions match TRBD2. V shed 4 bases and J 3 bases; nucleotides not matched to a gene: 11. CDR1 is SGHRS and CDR2 is YFSETQ in the germline V gene. The CDR3 runs 18 residues. DNA for the CDR3: TGCGCCAGCAGCAGCCAAGTCACTAGCGGGGGTCACACCGGGGAGCTGTTTTTT. Translated: CASSSQVTSGGHTGELFF.